The following is a T cell receptor beta chain sequence with its context. As yet, its antigen is unknown. The CDR3 extends over 16 amino acids. Trimming removed 0 bases at V and 6 bases at J, with 18 bases between. Germline loops: CDR1 SGHNT, CDR2 YYREEE (reference sequence). The data derive from a study of cytomegalovirus exposure and HLA in healthy donors. Amplification used 60 Vbeta primers and 13 Jbeta primers. TCRdb's table, derived via immunoSEQ multiplex PCR, lists solely in-frame clones and lacks some. This listing includes approximately 75,000 clones. Overall study findings and caveats: Some V segments (TRBV6-2 and TRBV6-3 among them) were excluded as indistinguishable. Specificity for CMV antigens was confirmed in vitro for a few of the CMV-associated chains.

The material sequenced was PBMCs. V and J are TRBV5-4 and TRBJ1-2; D remains ambiguous. The sequence was obtained from a boy under 18 in good health and CMV-seronegative. This CDR3 reads CASSLVLMTAVDGYTF. CDR3 sequence (DNA): TGTGCCAGCAGCTTGGTTTTAATGACTGCCGTCGATGGCTACACCTTC. Using reference TRBV5-4 and TRBJ1-2 for the parts outside the CDR3, the full variable domain is ETGVTQSPTHLIKTRGQQVTLRCSSQSGHNTVSWYQQALGQGPQFIFQYYREEENGRGNFPPRFSGLQFPNYSSELNVNALELDDSALYLCASSLVLMTAVDGYTFGSGTRLTVV.